This TCR beta chain was captured in a study of memory CD4+ T cells and cytomegalovirus serostatus. Study-wide results and caveats: CD4+ memory repertoires contained about 40% of the roughly 150 reported CMV TCRbeta sequences.

Between the trimmed V and J ends, which lost 0 bases and 10 bases, there was a span of 14 bases. The CDR3 contains 14 residues. Germline values: CDR1 SGDLS, CDR2 YYNGEE. Assay: immunoSEQ multiplex PCR; the TCRdb copy retains only in-frame clones and omits some. The sample lists roughly 48,000 clones, around four fifths occurring once. The sort gate was single viable CD3+CD4+CD8-CD45RO+ cells for memory CD4+ T cells. Serum IgG to CMV pp150, pp28, p38 and p52 defined serostatus. Details on this clone: Its antigen is unidentified.

The specimen was memory CD4+ T cells from blood. This clonotype was obtained from an adult in good health and CMV-seropositive. The V and J genes are TRBV9 and TRBJ2-1; D gene ambiguous. CDR3 sequence reads: CASSVEGLVGEQFF. CDR3 coding DNA: TGTGCCAGCAGCGTAGAAGGGCTAGTGGGAGAGCAGTTCTTC. Drawing the rest from reference TRBV9 and TRBJ2-1, the complete variable domain is DSGVTQTPKHLITATGQRVTLRCSPRSGDLSVYWYQQSLDQGLQFLIQYYNGEERAKGNILERFSAQQFPDLHSELNLSSLELGDSALYFCASSVEGLVGEQFFGPGTRLTVL.